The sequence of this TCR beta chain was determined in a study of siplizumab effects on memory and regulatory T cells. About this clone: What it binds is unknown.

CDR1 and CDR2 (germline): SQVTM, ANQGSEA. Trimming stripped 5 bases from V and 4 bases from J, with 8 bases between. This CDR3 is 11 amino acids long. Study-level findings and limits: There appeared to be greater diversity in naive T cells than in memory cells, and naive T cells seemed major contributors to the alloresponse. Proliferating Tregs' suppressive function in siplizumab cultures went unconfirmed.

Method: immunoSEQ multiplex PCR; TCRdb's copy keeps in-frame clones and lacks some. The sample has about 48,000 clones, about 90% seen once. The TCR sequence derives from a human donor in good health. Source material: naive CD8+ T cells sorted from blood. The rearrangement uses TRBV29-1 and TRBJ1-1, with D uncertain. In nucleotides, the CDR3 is TGCAGCGTTCGACCGCTCACTGAAGCTTTCTTT. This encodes CSVRPLTEAFF.